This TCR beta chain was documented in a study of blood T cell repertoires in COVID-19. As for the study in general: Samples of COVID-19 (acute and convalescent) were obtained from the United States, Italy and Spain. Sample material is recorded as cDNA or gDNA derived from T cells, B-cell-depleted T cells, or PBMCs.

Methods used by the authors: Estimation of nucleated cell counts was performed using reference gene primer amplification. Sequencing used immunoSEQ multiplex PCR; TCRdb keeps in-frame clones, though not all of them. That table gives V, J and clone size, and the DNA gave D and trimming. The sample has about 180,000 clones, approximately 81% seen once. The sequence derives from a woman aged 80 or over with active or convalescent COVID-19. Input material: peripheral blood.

CDR3 residues: CASSLFGKRTEAFF. The CDR3 nucleotides are TGTGCCAGCAGCTTATTCGGGAAGCGGACTGAAGCTTTCTTT. The V gene is TRBV7-8, the J gene TRBJ1-1; D remains ambiguous. Trimming stripped 2 bases from V and 5 bases from J, with 12 bases between. The CDR3 covers 14 residues. Germline assignment: CDR1 SGHVS and CDR2 FQNEAQ. The variable domain in full, completed from reference TRBV7-8 and TRBJ1-1, reads GAGVSQSPRYKVAKRGQDVALRCDPISGHVSLFWYQQALGQGPEFLTYFQNEAQLDKSGLPSDRFFAERPEGSVSTLKIQRTQQEDSAVYLCASSLFGKRTEAFFGQGTRLTVV.